Given below is one T cell receptor (beta chain) in context. Its antigen is unknown. Sequencing was performed with immunoSEQ multiplex PCR; in TCRdb, only in-frame clones are kept and a portion is missing. The data contain 77,000 or so clones, more than 70% of them singletons. The CDR3 loop spans 14 amino acids. Germline CDR1 and CDR2: MNHNS and SASEGT. Trimming stripped 2 bases from V and 4 bases from J, with 10 bases between. The data were taken from a study of lymphopenia after photon versus proton radiotherapy. Whole-study findings and limits: Post-nadir TCR diversity decline inversely tracked overall survival among those who died. Photon-treated patients lost naive T cells and TCR diversity; proton-treated stayed stable. After lymphocyte nadir, photon-treated repertoires showed oligoclonal expansion, especially CD8+ Temra. Better survival with proton therapy was suggested as possible, not demonstrated.

The receptor comes from a man between 60 and 70 years old with pancreatic cancer. The chain uses TRBV6-1 and TRBJ2-3; D not resolved. Sequences were derived from peripheral blood, sampled from a patient treated with proton-based radiotherapy. The CDR3 here is CASSEQAGADTQYF. In nucleotides, the CDR3 is TGTGCCAGCAGTGAACAAGCAGGAGCAGATACGCAGTATTTT.